The next 7 T cell receptor beta chains were all read from a single sample in a study of response to subunit inactivated influenza vaccine (dated by TCRdb to between 2018 and 2020). The receptor library was made with RT-PCR. Data came from an Illumina HiSeq 2500. The public reads were reprocessed in TCRdb via fastp at Q25 and MiXCR, keeping in-frame beta chains. Each entry is one CDR3 protein sequence, shown with its most common DNA and genes. The sample contains about 570,000 distinct CDR3 sequences, about 11% of them found a single time. Of the sample, roughly 10% is held by the ten largest clones. The source material was PBMCs from blood, sampled on the day of vaccination. All receptors derive from a man aged 50 to 60 who received an inactivated influenza vaccine. Donor details come from another sample of the same person, matched by shared clones.

This clonotype has a handful of counts. This sequence joins TRBV7-9 and TRBJ2-7, with D unresolved. The CDR3 sequence is 14 residues long. Trimming pared 5 bases from V and 0 bases from J, leaving 11 bases between. The germline V gene has CDR1 SEHNR and CDR2 FQNEAQ (reference sequence). The CDR3 reads CASSPVAGSYEQYF. In nucleotides, the CDR3 is TGTGCCAGCAGCCCAGTAGCTGGCTCCTACGAGCAGTACTTC.

This clonotype was seen a handful of times. The chain couples TRBV7-8 to TRBJ2-7, with D tentatively TRBD1 (5 bases). This CDR3 is 14 amino acids long. Trimming removed 5 bases at V and 0 bases at J, with 11 bases between. Looked up from germline, CDR1 is SGHVS and CDR2 is FQNEAQ. Here the CDR3 DNA reads TGTGCCAGCAGCCCCACAGGTTACTCCTACGAGCAGTACTTC. This gives the protein CASSPTGYSYEQYF. Together with reference TRBV7-8 and TRBJ2-7, the CDR3 gives the full variable domain: GAGVSQSPRYKVAKRGQDVALRCDPISGHVSLFWYQQALGQGPEFLTYFQNEAQLDKSGLPSDRFFAERPEGSVSTLKIQRTQQEDSAVYLCASSPTGYSYEQYFGPGTRLTVT.

This clonotype occurred many times. The chain combines TRBV11-2 with TRBJ2-2, with 16 bases lining up with TRBD2. With V trimmed by 8 bases and J by 7 bases, 7 bases remained unmatched. The CDR3 totals 16 residues. Per germline, CDR1 SGHAT and CDR2 FQNNGV. The CDR3 nucleotides are TGTGCCAGCTGGGGACTAGCGGGAGGGATAATCGGGGAGCTGTTTTTT. Residues: CASWGLAGGIIGELFF.

The rearrangement uses TRBV6-2 or TRBV6-3 and TRBJ2-3; D perhaps matches TRBD2 (6 bases). The germline V and J ends were trimmed by 3 bases and 3 bases, with 13 bases remaining between them. The CDR3 contains 15 residues. Germline V CDR1 and CDR2: MNHEY, SVGEGT. The DNA of the CDR3 is TGTGCCAGCAGTTATGCGGGGTCGGTAACAGATACGCAGTATTTT. Protein sequence: CASSYAGSVTDTQYF.

This clonotype has only a few counts. V is TRBV11-1 and J is TRBJ2-1, with D perhaps TRBD1 (5 bases). CDR1 is SGHAT and CDR2 is FQDESV in the germline V gene (reference sequence). Trimming left V 4 bases short and J 0 bases short, with 10 bases between. The CDR3 runs to 15 residues. In nucleotides, the CDR3 is TGTGCCAGCAGCTCTCGACAGAGCTCCTACAATGAGCAGTTCTTC. This translates into CASSSRQSSYNEQFF. The whole variable domain, remainder taken from reference TRBV11-1 and TRBJ2-1, is EAEVAQSPRYKITEKSQAVAFWCDPISGHATLYWYRQILGQGPELLVQFQDESVVDDSQLPKDRFSAERLKGVDSTLKIQPAELGDSAMYLCASSSRQSSYNEQFFGPGTRLTVL.

This clonotype has just a few counts. V is TRBV7-2 and J is TRBJ2-2, with 10 bases identical to TRBD2. The trim removed 2 bases at V and 2 bases at J, leaving 5 bases unmatched. CDR3 size: 17 residues. From germline, CDR1 is SGHTA and CDR2 FQGNSA. CDR3 in amino acids: CASSLRPSGGNTGELFF. As DNA, the CDR3 is TGTGCCAGCAGCTTAAGGCCTAGCGGGGGAAACACCGGGGAGCTGTTTTTT.

The J gene is TRBJ1-4, the V gene TRBV5-1; D not resolved. The CDR3 loop spans 14 amino acids. The ends were cut back, 0 bases at V and 3 bases at J, with 6 bases in the middle. CDR1 and CDR2 (germline): SGHRS, YFSETQ. The CDR3 is CASSLAASNEKLFF. Written as DNA, the CDR3 is TGCGCCAGCAGCTTGGCGGCGTCTAATGAAAAACTGTTTTTT.